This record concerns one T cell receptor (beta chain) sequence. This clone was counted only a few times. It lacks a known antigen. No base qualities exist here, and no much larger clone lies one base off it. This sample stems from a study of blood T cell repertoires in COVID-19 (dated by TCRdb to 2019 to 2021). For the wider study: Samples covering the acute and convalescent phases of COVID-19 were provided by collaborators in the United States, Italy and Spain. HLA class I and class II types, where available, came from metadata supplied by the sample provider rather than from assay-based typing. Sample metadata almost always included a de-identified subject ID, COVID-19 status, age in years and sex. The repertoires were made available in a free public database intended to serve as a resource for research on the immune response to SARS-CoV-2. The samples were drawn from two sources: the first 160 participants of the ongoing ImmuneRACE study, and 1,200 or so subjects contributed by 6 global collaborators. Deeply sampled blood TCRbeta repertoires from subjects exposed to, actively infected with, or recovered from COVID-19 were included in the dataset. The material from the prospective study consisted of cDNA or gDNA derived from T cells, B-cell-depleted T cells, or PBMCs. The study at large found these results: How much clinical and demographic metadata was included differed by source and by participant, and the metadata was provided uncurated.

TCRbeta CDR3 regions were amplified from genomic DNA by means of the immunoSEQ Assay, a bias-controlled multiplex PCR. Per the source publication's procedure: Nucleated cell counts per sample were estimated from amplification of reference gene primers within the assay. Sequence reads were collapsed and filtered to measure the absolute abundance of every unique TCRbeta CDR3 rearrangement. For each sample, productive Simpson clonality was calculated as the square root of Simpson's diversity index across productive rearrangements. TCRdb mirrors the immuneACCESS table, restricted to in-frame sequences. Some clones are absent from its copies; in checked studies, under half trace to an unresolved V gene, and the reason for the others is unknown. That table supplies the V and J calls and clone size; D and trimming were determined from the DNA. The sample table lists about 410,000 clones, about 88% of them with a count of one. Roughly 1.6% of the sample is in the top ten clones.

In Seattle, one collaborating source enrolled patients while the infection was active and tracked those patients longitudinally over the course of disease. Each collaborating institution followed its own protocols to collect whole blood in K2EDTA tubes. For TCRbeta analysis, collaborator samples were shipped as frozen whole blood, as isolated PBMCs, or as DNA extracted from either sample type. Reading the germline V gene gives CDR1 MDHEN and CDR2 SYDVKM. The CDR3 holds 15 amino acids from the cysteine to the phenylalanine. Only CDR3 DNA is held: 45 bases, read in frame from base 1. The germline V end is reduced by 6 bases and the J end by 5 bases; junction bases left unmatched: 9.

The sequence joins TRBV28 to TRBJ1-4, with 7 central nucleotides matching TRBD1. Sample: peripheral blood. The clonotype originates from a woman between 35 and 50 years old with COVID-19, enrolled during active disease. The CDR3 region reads CASSLTGENNEKLFF. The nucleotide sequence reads TGTGCCAGCAGCCTTACAGGGGAAAACAATGAAAAACTGTTTTTT.